These 25 T cell receptor beta chains originate from one sample sequenced in a study of blood T cell repertoires in COVID-19. The repertoire was sequenced with immunoSEQ multiplex PCR; TCRdb's copy has only in-frame clones and lacks some. Of around 250,000 clones listed, roughly 82% are singletons. The sample was PBMCs or T cells enriched from blood (not recorded which). Source of these receptors: a woman aged 45-60 years who had recovered from COVID-19.

The V gene is TRBV4-1, the J gene TRBJ2-3; D is perhaps TRBD2 (6 bases). The V and J ends lost 4 bases and 0 bases respectively, with 11 bases between them. The germline V gene has CDR1 MGHRA and CDR2 YSYEKL. CDR3 length: 15 residues. CDR3 in amino acids: CASSRYSGSTDTQYF. The CDR3 DNA reads as TGCGCCAGCAGCCGCTATAGCGGTAGCACAGATACGCAGTATTTT.

J is TRBJ1-4 and V is TRBV7-8; 8 bases align to TRBD1. The trim removed 2 bases at V and 3 bases at J, leaving 5 bases unmatched. Per the germline V gene, CDR1 is SGHVS and CDR2 is FQNEAQ. This CDR3 contains 16 residues. DNA of the CDR3: TGTGCCAGCAGCTTATCCAGGGGGCGATCTAATGAAAAACTGTTTTTT. Residues: CASSLSRGRSNEKLFF.

This chain links TRBV4-3 with TRBJ2-2; 12 positions match TRBD2. This CDR3 has 19 amino acids. The J segment lost 6 bases and the V segment lost 4 bases, leaving 15 bases of the junction unmatched. Germline V CDR1 and CDR2: LGHNA, YSLEER. DNA of the CDR3: TGCGCCAGCAGCCGCGGAAAAGGGCCGACTAGCGGGAGCCCCGGGGAGCTGTTTTTT. Protein product: CASSRGKGPTSGSPGELFF.

The chain uses TRBV14 and TRBJ1-6, with unresolved D. The CDR3 sequence is 12 residues long. CDR1 SGHDN and CDR2 FVKESK come from the germline V gene. V dropped 0 bases and J dropped 12 bases, with 6 bases sitting between them. The CDR3 reads CASSQDFLPLHF. In nucleotides, the CDR3 is TGTGCCAGCAGCCAAGATTTCTTACCCCTCCACTTT. The entire variable domain, with the rest obtained from reference TRBV14 and TRBJ1-6, is as follows: EAGVTQFPSHSVIEKGQTVTLRCDPISGHDNLYWYRRVMGKEIKFLLHFVKESKQDESGMPNNRFLAERTGGTYSTLKVQPAELEDSGVYFCASSQDFLPLHFGNGTRLTVT.

The chain carries TRBV28 and TRBJ1-2; TRBD1 agrees at 7 bases. Per germline, CDR1 MDHEN and CDR2 SYDVKM. V trimming: 5 bases; J trimming: 8 bases; junction bases outside the gene matches: 8. The CDR3 length is 13 residues. The CDR3 DNA reads as TGTGCCAGCAGTGGACAGGCACCCTACGGCTACACCTTC. Its translation is CASSGQAPYGYTF.

The chain joins TRBV6-6 to TRBJ1-4; D not certain. V lost 2 bases and J lost 5, with 12 bases in between. The CDR3 runs 15 residues. Germline V lookup: CDR1 MNHNY, CDR2 SVGAGI (reference sequence). The CDR3 nucleotides are TGTGCCAGCAGTTACGGCAGGTCCATAAATGAAAAACTGTTTTTT. Translation: CASSYGRSINEKLFF.

The chain recombines TRBV19 with TRBJ2-4; no clear D gene. Germline lookup yields CDR1 LNHDA and CDR2 SQIVND (reference sequence). V gave up 1 base and J gave up 0 bases, with 10 bases separating them. The CDR3 totals 16 residues. The CDR3 DNA is TGTGCCAGTAGTATAGGCAACGGAGTAGCCAAAAACATTCAGTACTTC. Translating it yields CASSIGNGVAKNIQYF. Full variable domain (rest looked up from reference TRBV19 and TRBJ2-4): DGGITQSPKYLFRKEGQNVTLSCEQNLNHDAMYWYRQDPGQGLRLIYYSQIVNDFQKGDIAEGYSVSREKKESFPLTVTSAQKNPTAFYLCASSIGNGVAKNIQYFGAGTRLSVL.

The chain joins TRBV28 to TRBJ1-5; possibly TRBD1 for D (5 bases). There are 16 residues in the CDR3. Germline assignment: CDR1 MDHEN and CDR2 SYDVKM. The V and J ends lost 8 bases and 0 bases respectively, with 17 bases between them. The DNA for the CDR3 is TGTGCCAGCGGGTTAGGGACTCACACTAGCAATCAGCCCCAGCATTTT. This codes for CASGLGTHTSNQPQHF.

The chain has TRBV10-2 and TRBJ2-2, with 14 bases fitting TRBD2. In germline, CDR1 is WSHSY, CDR2 SAAADI. V lost 6 bases to trimming and J lost 2 bases; unmatched junction nucleotides: 8. This CDR3 spans 18 amino acids. Here the CDR3 DNA reads TGCGCCAGCAGCCCCGGACTAGCGGGGGGCCTAAACACCGGGGAGCTGTTTTTT. Translating gives CASSPGLAGGLNTGELFF.

This clone was picked up one time. This sequence joins TRBV18 and TRBJ2-4; TRBD2 matches 12 bases. Germline CDR1 KGHSH, CDR2 LQKENI. The CDR3 runs 18 residues. With 0 bases clipped from V and 0 bases from J, the junction kept 3 bases outside the gene matches. The CDR3 reads CASSPPLAGGLAKNIQYF. The DNA of the CDR3 is TGTGCCAGCTCACCACCCCTAGCGGGGGGGCTAGCCAAAAACATTCAGTACTTC.

This sequence joins TRBV21-1 and TRBJ2-7; the table assigns TRBD1, which was not confirmed against the DNA. TRBV21-1 is reported as a pseudogene. There are 14 residues in the CDR3. The CDR3 region has the DNA TGTGCCAGCACCAACGACGGACAGGCCTACGAGCAGTACTTC. As protein: CASTNDGQAYEQYF.

The CDR3 region has the DNA TGTGCCAGCAGTCGTATATCAGTCACCGGGGAGCTGTTTTTT. Amino acid sequence: CASSRISVTGELFF. The rearrangement joins TRBV7-2 to TRBJ2-2; D remains ambiguous. V was shortened by 6 bases and J by 4 bases, with 12 bases between the two germline ends. CDR1 SGHTA and CDR2 FQGNSA come from the germline V gene. The CDR3 is 14 amino acids. Combining the CDR3 with reference TRBV7-2 and TRBJ2-2 gives the whole variable domain GAGVSQSPSNKVTEKGKDVELRCDPISGHTALYWYRQSLGQGLEFLIYFQGNSAPDKSGLPSDRFSAERTGGSVSTLTIQRTQQEDSAVYLCASSRISVTGELFFGEGSRLTVL.

The chain combines TRBV5-1 with TRBJ2-7; D perhaps matches TRBD1 (6 bases). This CDR3 is built from 16 residues. Germline-derived CDR1 and CDR2 are SGHRS and YFSETQ. V was pared by 4 bases and J by 1 base, with 18 bases between. In DNA form, the CDR3 reads TGCGCCAGCAGCCCCTCAGGGGCGGGCCAATCCTACGAGCAGTACTTC. This sequence encodes CASSPSGAGQSYEQYF. Using reference TRBV5-1 and TRBJ2-7 for the parts outside the CDR3, the full variable domain is KAGVTQTPRYLIKTRGQQVTLSCSPISGHRSVSWYQQTPGQGLQFLFEYFSETQRNKGNFPGRFSGRQFSNSRSEMNVSTLELGDSALYLCASSPSGAGQSYEQYFGPGTRLTVT.

The CDR3 sequence is CASSTGLLTGELFF. The CDR3 region has the DNA TGTGCCAGCAGTACAGGATTACTGACCGGGGAGCTGTTTTTT. The rearrangement uses TRBV27 and TRBJ2-2; perhaps TRBD1 as D (5 bases). The CDR3 extends over 14 amino acids. V dropped 5 bases and J dropped 5 bases, with 12 bases sitting between them. Germline V gene sequence: CDR1 MNHEY, CDR2 SMNVEV (reference sequence).

This chain links TRBV4-3 with TRBJ2-1, with D unresolved. The V gene lost 1 base and the J gene lost 0 bases, with 7 bases spanning the gap. The CDR3 loop spans 15 amino acids. Germline CDR1 LGHNA, CDR2 YSLEER. In DNA form, the CDR3 reads TGCGCCAGCAGCCAAGCCCACAGCTCCTACAATGAGCAGTTCTTC. Its protein product is CASSQAHSSYNEQFF.

This chain links TRBV7-9 with TRBJ1-2; TRBD1 might be the D (6 bases). This CDR3 is built from 14 residues. CDR1 SEHNR and CDR2 FQNEAQ come from the germline V gene (reference sequence). Trimming shortened V by 8 bases and J by 3 bases, and 16 bases separated the two germline ends. CDR3 sequence: CASGYETGYYGYTF. The CDR3 DNA follows: TGTGCCAGCGGTTACGAAACAGGGTACTATGGCTACACCTTC.

This chain uses TRBV14 with TRBJ2-1; 11 bases match TRBD2. Germline trimming cut 4 bases from V and 2 bases from J; bases unmatched to any gene: 1. Looked up from germline, CDR1 is SGHDN and CDR2 is FVKESK. The CDR3 has 15 residues. In DNA form, the CDR3 reads TGTGCCAGCAGCCCGACTAGCGGGGCCTACAATGAGCAGTTCTTC. It is translated as CASSPTSGAYNEQFF.

The chain employs TRBV7-9 and TRBJ1-6; 7 nucleotides match TRBD1. Germline trimming cut 2 bases from V and 7 bases from J; bases unmatched to any gene: 5. This CDR3 has 15 residues. Germline CDR1 SEHNR, CDR2 FQNEAQ (reference sequence). CDR3 nucleotides: TGTGCCAGCAGCTTACTTGAGACAGGGAATTCACCCCTCCACTTT. It codes for CASSLLETGNSPLHF.

CDR3 in DNA: TGCGCCAGCAGTGAGCAACCGGGACAGGGATCCTACGAGCAGTACTTC. This gives the protein CASSEQPGQGSYEQYF. The gene calls are TRBV10-1 and TRBJ2-7; 9 bases line up with TRBD1. This CDR3 region has 16 residues. With V trimmed by 2 bases and J by 1 base, 6 bases remained unmatched. The germline CDR1 and CDR2 sequences are WNHNN and SYGVQD (reference sequence).

V usage is TRBV11-3 and J usage is TRBJ2-7, with D perhaps TRBD1 (6 bases). V was cut by 3 bases and J by 7 bases, with 10 bases left in between. In germline, CDR1 is SGHNT, CDR2 YENEEA. The CDR3 consists of 12 residues. CDR3 nucleotides: TGTGCCAGCAGCTTGGTGGGGGCTGAGCAGTACTTC. This gives the protein CASSLVGAEQYF.

The chain carries TRBV29-1 and TRBJ2-5, with D perhaps matching TRBD2 (6 bases). Germline V gene data show CDR1 as SQVTM and CDR2 as ANQGSEA. The CDR3 is 17 amino acids. V shed 2 bases and J shed 1 base, with 20 bases lying between them. The CDR3 here is CSVELKGLAQSQETQYF. In nucleotides, the CDR3 is TGCAGCGTTGAATTAAAGGGACTCGCCCAGAGCCAAGAGACCCAGTACTTC.

The CDR3 loop reads CASSELASAYEQYF. The CDR3 DNA reads as TGTGCCAGCAGTGAATTGGCTAGCGCGTACGAGCAGTACTTC. The chain is built from TRBV2 and TRBJ2-7; possible D gene TRBD2, 6 bases. The CDR3 length is 14 residues. Trimming stripped 2 bases from V and 4 bases from J, with 12 bases between. The germline V gene encodes CDR1 SNHLY and CDR2 FYNNEI. The complete variable domain, with remaining parts taken from reference TRBV2 and TRBJ2-7, reads EPEVTQTPSHQVTQMGQEVILRCVPISNHLYFYWYRQILGQKVEFLVSFYNNEISEKSEIFDDQFSVERPDGSNFTLKIRSTKLEDSAMYFCASSELASAYEQYFGPGTRLTVT.

The rearrangement joins TRBV12-3 or TRBV12-4 to TRBJ1-2; D gene uncertain. This CDR3 contains 13 residues. V shed 3 bases and J shed 7 bases, with 12 bases lying between them. This chain's CDR3 is CASSFGPWSGYTF. CDR3 bases: TGTGCCAGCAGTTTTGGTCCTTGGAGTGGCTACACCTTC.

The chain joins TRBV5-1 to TRBJ1-3; a possible D gene is TRBD1 (5 bases). CDR3 length equals 16 residues. Trimming pared 4 bases from V and 4 bases from J, leaving 18 bases between. The germline V gene encodes CDR1 SGHRS and CDR2 YFSETQ. CDR3 bases: TGCGCCAGCAGCGGGGGGACGGACCTCGAGGGAAACACCATATATTTT. Amino acids: CASSGGTDLEGNTIYF.

The chain couples TRBV4-3 to TRBJ1-4; 7 bases agree with TRBD1. The CDR3 is 15 amino acids. V lost 1 base and J lost 5; bases outside the gene matches: 4. The germline V gene encodes CDR1 LGHNA and CDR2 YSLEER. The CDR3 region is CASSQGDRVNEKLFF. DNA of the CDR3: TGCGCCAGCAGCCAAGGGGACAGAGTAAATGAAAAACTGTTTTTT.